The entry below describes one TCR beta chain. Its antigen is still unknown. The PCR had 60 Vbeta and 13 Jbeta primers. Data came from immunoSEQ multiplex PCR; TCRdb stores just in-frame clones and leaves some out. This sample has roughly 220,000 clones; 75% to 90% occur once, and the top ten carry 2.7%. The record originates from a study of cytomegalovirus exposure and HLA in healthy donors. In the study overall: When 350 to 500 donors were genotyped, just over 80% of them were found to fall in the Caucasian-associated ancestry cluster.

Germline V gene sequence: CDR1 MNHEY, CDR2 SVGAGI. V was clipped by 2 bases and J by 3 bases, with 13 bases between them. The CDR3 runs to 15 residues. Study-wide points: Relative to the 666-donor mean, N-insertions were reportedly fewer in an Asian-associated ancestry cluster in a later analysis.

The sequence came from a woman aged 40 to 55 in good health and CMV-seronegative. The sample taken for sequencing was PBMCs. The chain combines TRBV6-5 with TRBJ1-2; D gene uncertain. CDR3 amino acids: CASSYSEITHYGYTF. DNA of the CDR3: TGTGCCAGCAGTTACAGTGAGATCACCCACTATGGCTACACCTTC.